Listed here are 24 T cell receptor beta chains from one sample, sequenced in a study of T cell responses to AZD1222 COVID-19 vaccine (TCRdb year 2021). Library method: the immunoSEQ multiplex PCR assay. This is the immuneACCESS table as TCRdb keeps it, with only in-frame sequences that have V and J called. A part of the clones is gone; compared with another copy, unresolved V genes explain less than half, and the rest is unexplained. The sample contains almost 55,000 clones, around 80% of them found a single time. Of the sample, about 10% is held by the ten largest clones. The time point tag for this specimen amounts to: baseline before first vaccination. The material was peripheral blood, obtained on day 0 of AZD1222 vaccination. These TCRs come from an adult in good health.

This clone is labeled as medium-sized. The chain employs TRBV25-1 and TRBJ2-3; the match to TRBD1 covers 8 bases. CDR1 and CDR2 (germline): MGHDK, SYGVNS. V shed 4 bases and J 1 base; nucleotides not matched to a gene: 7. The CDR3 runs 16 residues. In DNA form, the CDR3 reads TGTGCCAGCAGTGCCGCAGGGGGCGGTCGCACAGATACGCAGTATTTT. This translates into CASSAAGGGRTDTQYF.

This clone came up once. This chain joins TRBV11-2 and TRBJ1-1, with D tentatively TRBD1 (6 bases). Deletions cut 3 bases from V and 2 bases from J, with 13 bases between. Germline lookup yields CDR1 SGHAT and CDR2 FQNNGV. The CDR3 runs 15 residues. The CDR3 DNA reads TGTGCCAGCAGCTTTTATTCAGGGGCAAACACTGAAGCTTTCTTT. Its protein is CASSFYSGANTEAFF. The full variable domain, with the rest looked up from reference TRBV11-2 and TRBJ1-1, is EAGVAQSPRYKIIEKRQSVAFWCNPISGHATLYWYQQILGQGPKLLIQFQNNGVVDDSQLPKDRFSAERLKGVDSTLKIQPAKLEDSAVYLCASSFYSGANTEAFFGQGTRLTVV.

The chain is built from TRBV7-6 and TRBJ2-3; TRBD2 agrees at 10 bases. There are 13 residues in the CDR3. Trimming cost V 5 bases and J 7 bases; bases outside gene matches: 3. CDR1 is SGHVS and CDR2 is FNYEAQ in the germline V gene. The CDR3 DNA reads as TGTGCCAGCAGCGAGGGACTAGCGAATACGCAGTATTTT. It yields the protein CASSEGLANTQYF.

Details on this clone: An end of the junction differs from the germline gene, which may be a read error. The chain uses TRBV20-1 and TRBJ1-2, with D uncertain. The germline V gene has CDR1 DFQATT and CDR2 SNEGSKA (reference sequence). The CDR3 is made up of 9 amino acids. This CDR3 is CSASSSVDF. The CDR3 nucleotides are TGCAGTGCTAGCAGCTCAGTCGACTTC.

The CDR3 DNA reads TGCGCCAGCAGTGAGATCCAGGGCCTGGGGGAGCAGTTCTTC. Translated: CASSEIQGLGEQFF. This chain joins TRBV10-1 and TRBJ2-1; possible D gene TRBD1, 5 bases. V shed 2 bases and J shed 10 bases, with 15 bases lying between them. This CDR3 has 14 amino acids. The germline CDR1 and CDR2 sequences are WNHNN and SYGVQD (reference sequence).

The rearrangement links TRBV3-1 (or the pseudogene TRBV3-2) to TRBJ1-2; TRBD1 aligns across 12 bases. Germline V CDR1 and CDR2: LGHDT, YNNKEL (reference sequence). This CDR3 comprises 17 residues. Trimming took 4 bases from V and 2 from J; bases not matched to a gene: 8. The CDR3 region has the DNA TGTGCCAGCAGCCCACCGGGACAGGGGGCTGTAAACTATGGCTACACCTTC. Translating gives CASSPPGQGAVNYGYTF.

The rearrangement joins TRBV7-2 to TRBJ1-2; 9 nucleotides agree with TRBD1. Germline values: CDR1 SGHTA, CDR2 FQGNSA. J was trimmed by 6 bases and V by 5 bases; bases with no gene match: 4. The CDR3 contains 13 residues. CDR3: CASSTRQGDGYTF. The CDR3 nucleotides are TGTGCCAGCAGCACCCGACAGGGGGATGGCTACACCTTC.

The V gene is TRBV6-5, the J gene TRBJ1-5, with D perhaps TRBD1 (5 bases). This CDR3 comprises 12 residues. Deletions cut 6 bases from V and 5 bases from J, with 8 bases between. CDR1 and CDR2 (germline): MNHEY, SVGAGI. The CDR3 nucleotides are TGTGCCAGCAGCCAGGGAGATCAGCCCCAGCATTTT. Translated, it gives CASSQGDQPQHF.

The CDR3 region has the DNA TGTGCCAGCAATCGGGGGACTACGCAGTATTTT. It codes for CASNRGTTQYF. The chain employs TRBV6-5 and TRBJ2-3; tentatively, D is TRBD2 (6 bases). This CDR3 is 11 amino acids long. V dropped 7 bases and J dropped 8 bases, with 10 bases sitting between them. CDR1 MNHEY and CDR2 SVGAGI come from the germline V gene.

Here the CDR3 reads CASSYYRGSYEQYF. The CDR3 nucleotides are TGTGCCAGCAGTTATTACAGGGGATCTTACGAGCAGTACTTC. The chain uses TRBV27 and TRBJ2-7; 7 bases line up with TRBD1. V shed 4 bases and J 4 bases; nucleotides not matched to a gene: 7. The germline CDR1 and CDR2 sequences are MNHEY and SMNVEV (reference sequence). This CDR3 is built from 14 residues.

J is TRBJ2-7 and V is TRBV15; D uncertain. The germline V gene encodes CDR1 LNHNV and CDR2 YYDKDF (reference sequence). The CDR3 consists of 15 residues. The germline V and J ends were trimmed by 4 bases and 5 bases, with 18 bases remaining between them. DNA for the CDR3: TGTGCCACCAGCACAGTTAACAGTCCCCGGGACGAGCAGTACTTC. Amino acid sequence: CATSTVNSPRDEQYF.

This chain uses TRBV9 with TRBJ1-6, with D uncertain. This CDR3 is built from 15 residues. The V end was cut by 3 bases, the J end by 0 bases, with 7 bases between. Germline loops: CDR1 SGDLS, CDR2 YYNGEE. The CDR3 region has the DNA TGTGCCAGCAGCGCCAGTAGCTCCTATAATTCACCCCTCCACTTT. It specifies CASSASSSYNSPLHF.

The chain couples TRBV28 to TRBJ1-2, with D possibly TRBD1 on 6 matching bases. Trimming left V 5 bases short and J 4 bases short, with 14 bases between. The CDR3 consists of 14 residues. Germline V gene lookup returns CDR1 MDHEN and CDR2 SYDVKM. CDR3 in DNA: TGTGCCAGCAGTGTCCCCAGGGGAAGCTATGGCTACACCTTC. It yields the protein CASSVPRGSYGYTF.

The gene calls are TRBV9 and TRBJ2-1; TRBD2 aligns across 8 bases. Germline values: CDR1 SGDLS, CDR2 YYNGEE. V lost 0 bases and J lost 8; bases outside the gene matches: 4. The CDR3 length is 14 residues. The CDR3 loop is CASSVDTAGDEQFF. CDR3 sequence (DNA): TGTGCCAGCAGCGTAGACACAGCGGGGGATGAGCAGTTCTTC.

This clone has a single count. The chain carries TRBV2 and TRBJ2-2; no clear D gene. The CDR3 sequence is 13 residues long. With 6 bases removed from V and 5 bases from J, the gap between germline ends came to 10 bases. CDR1 is SNHLY, CDR2 FYNNEI, per germline. CDR3 in amino acids: CASSMEQTGELFF. CDR3 nucleotides: TGTGCCAGCAGCATGGAACAAACCGGGGAGCTGTTTTTT.

The chain has TRBV5-1 and TRBJ2-1; 11 bases align to TRBD2. This CDR3 region has 18 residues. After removal of 3 bases from V and 4 bases from J, the junction contained 12 bases not matched to a gene. Germline V gene sequence: CDR1 SGHRS, CDR2 YFSETQ. The CDR3 DNA reads as TGCGCCAGCAGCTCCCGACCCACTAGCGGGGGATATTACAATGAGCAGTTCTTC. Amino acid sequence: CASSSRPTSGGYYNEQFF.

The genes are TRBV11-3 and TRBJ2-7; no clear D. Germline assignment: CDR1 SGHNT and CDR2 YENEEA. V lost 1 base and J lost 2, with 9 bases in between. The CDR3 extends over 14 amino acids. The CDR3 bases are TGTGCCAGCAGCTTAGCGGACGGAACCTACGAGCAGTACTTC. Its translation: CASSLADGTYEQYF.

This chain uses TRBV20-1 with TRBJ2-7; D not resolved. Germline assignment: CDR1 DFQATT and CDR2 SNEGSKA (reference sequence). This CDR3 has 11 amino acids. Trimming shortened V by 6 bases and J by 6 bases, and 12 bases separated the two germline ends. CDR3 DNA: TGCAGTGCGCCTTCAGTGGTCGAGCAGTACTTC. This encodes CSAPSVVEQYF.

The chain recombines TRBV7-8 with TRBJ2-1; D tentatively fits TRBD1 or TRBD2 (5 bases each). This CDR3 has 19 residues. V shed 0 bases and J shed 3 bases, with 21 bases lying between them. The V gene's germline CDR1 is SGHVS and CDR2 FQNEAQ. The CDR3 loop is CASSLAPALAGSVYNEQFF. The CDR3 DNA sequence: TGTGCCAGCAGCTTAGCGCCTGCCTTAGCAGGGAGTGTCTACAATGAGCAGTTCTTC.

This rearrangement joins TRBV28 to TRBJ2-5; D possibly uses TRBD1 or TRBD2 (5 bases each). Germline CDR1 reads MDHEN; CDR2 reads SYDVKM. Trimming pared 6 bases from V and 4 bases from J, leaving 12 bases between. This CDR3 has 13 residues. As DNA, the CDR3 is TGTGCCAGCAGGTTGGATGGGGGAGAGACCCAGTACTTC. Encoded protein: CASRLDGGETQYF. Together with reference TRBV28 and TRBJ2-5, the CDR3 gives the full variable domain: DVKVTQSSRYLVKRTGEKVFLECVQDMDHENMFWYRQDPGLGLRLIYFSYDVKMKEKGDIPEGYSVSREKKERFSLILESASTNQTSMYLCASRLDGGETQYFGPGTRLLVL.

The chain couples TRBV27 to TRBJ2-7; a weak D match, TRBD1 (6 bases). The ends were cut back, 1 base at V and 7 bases at J, with 11 bases in the middle. Germline-derived CDR1 and CDR2 are MNHEY and SMNVEV (reference sequence). CDR3 length: 13 residues. CDR3 sequence: CASSLFTGSEQYF. CDR3 coding DNA: TGTGCCAGCAGTTTATTCACAGGGTCTGAGCAGTACTTC.

The chain combines TRBV6-5 with TRBJ1-6; unclear D gene. Germline CDR1 and CDR2: MNHEY and SVGAGI. The CDR3 spans 15 residues. Trimming stripped 4 bases from V and 0 bases from J, with 7 bases between. CDR3: CASSLTSSYNSPLHF. The CDR3 nucleotides read TGTGCCAGCAGTTTGACCAGCTCCTATAATTCACCCCTCCACTTT.

The gene calls are TRBV28 and TRBJ1-4; TRBD1 matches at 7 bases. There are 14 residues in the CDR3. J was trimmed by 7 bases and V by 6 bases; bases with no gene match: 8. Looked up from germline, CDR1 is MDHEN and CDR2 is SYDVKM. The DNA of the CDR3 is TGTGCCAGCAGCCCCCCAGGGGGGGGTGAAAAACTGTTTTTT. Amino acid sequence: CASSPPGGGEKLFF. The whole variable domain, filled in from reference TRBV28 and TRBJ1-4, reads DVKVTQSSRYLVKRTGEKVFLECVQDMDHENMFWYRQDPGLGLRLIYFSYDVKMKEKGDIPEGYSVSREKKERFSLILESASTNQTSMYLCASSPPGGGEKLFFGSGTQLSVL.

V usage is TRBV25-1 and J usage is TRBJ1-2; D gene unclear. Germline assignment: CDR1 MGHDK and CDR2 SYGVNS. The CDR3 is made up of 11 amino acids. V lost 6 bases and J lost 7, with 9 bases in between. CDR3 in DNA: TGTGCCAGCAGCGGGGTGGCTGGCTACACCTTC. Translated: CASSGVAGYTF.